The T cell receptor (beta chain) described here comes from a study of cytomegalovirus exposure and HLA in healthy donors (dated by TCRdb to about 2017). At the level of the whole study: According to an earlier analysis of 550 to 700 of the donors, about 180 million T cells yielded over 90 million unique TCR beta sequences and about 300 Gb of sequence data. An early release that covered some 630 HLA-typed donors contained around 330 gigabases of sequencing data and 80 million or so unique TCR sequences. The genetic ancestry cluster associated with self-reported Caucasian donors included approximately 85% of the 300 to 450 genotyped donors. The aim of the study was to test whether cataloging public T cell receptors could identify signatures of past pathogen exposure. Using immunosequencing, the study profiled T cell repertoires from 666 subjects and related those repertoires to cytomegalovirus serostatus. In addition to the first cohort of several hundred subjects, a separate validation cohort of around 110 different subjects was used. To predict cytomegalovirus infection status, the study combined high-throughput TCR immunosequencing, statistical association of individual TCRs with disease status, and machine learning. To study patterns of TCR occurrence, a later analysis re-analyzed previously published TCR beta repertoires from 550 to 800 donors and added high-resolution HLA genotyping. In the later analysis, no new phenotypic data were used to find candidate immune exposures; instead, reliance was placed on TCR beta sequences and their occurrence across donors. In an earlier analysis of about 590 of the donors, high-throughput TCR beta sequencing was used to judge whether each TCR beta V gene segment behaved as functional or pseudogenic. Donor age, sex, ethnicity and CMV serostatus were compiled alongside the repertoire data. In a later genetic analysis, genome-wide SNP genotypes for about 55% of the roughly 700 donors were used, and that subset was treated as a discovery cohort. All discovery cohort repertoires had been generated using a single sequencing platform. HLA typing included class I and class II loci at four-digit resolution. Typing coverage differed by locus: A, B, C, DRB1 and DQB1 were typed in roughly 620-640 donors, DQA1 in 522, DPA1 in some 610, and DPB1 in roughly 470. Because of strong linkage in the cohort, four to six DR-DQ haplotypes were treated as single units for association and clustering. On average, 235,054 unique TCR beta nucleotide sequences were sequenced per donor among roughly 430 genotyped donors of the cohort, with around 19% of those sequences being non-productive.

Receptor amplification or capture employed the immunoSEQ multiplex PCR assay. For the multiplex PCR, a mixture combining 60 forward primers for TCR Vbeta segments and 13 reverse primers for TCR Jbeta segments was used. The CDR3 region of rearranged TCR beta genes was amplified from genomic DNA by a multiplex PCR assay. Amplified TCR beta libraries were sequenced as 87-base-pair reads on the Illumina HiSeq System. Per the authors' processing: Across the 700 or so repertoires, a later analysis counted some 80 million unique TCR beta chains, around 11 million of which were shared by at least two donors. A nearest-neighbor algorithm error-corrected the raw reads and collapsed the reads into unique sequences, merging closely related sequences to remove PCR and sequencing errors. CDR3 sequences were aligned to IMGT reference sequences to assign V, D and J gene segments. For a sequence to be retained, a match of at least six nucleotides to both a V gene segment and a J gene segment was required. Rearrangements were classified as productive when the CDR3 lacked stop codons and remained in frame with V and J, and all other rearrangements were classified as non-productive. CDR3 was defined according to IMGT convention as the region running from the second conserved V-encoded cysteine to the conserved J-encoded phenylalanine. The earlier analysis of around 640 of the donors excluded sequences that lacked an unambiguous match to a single V gene segment. An earlier analysis of a few hundred of the donors classified V segments as functional when productive rearrangements were above 56.7% and as segregating when the standard deviation between donors was above 5%. A statistical classification framework was developed to diagnose cytomegalovirus status using the catalog of TCR beta chain sequences. A later analysis assigned V and J genes by comparing TCR nucleotide sequences with IMGT/GENE-DB human TR gene sequences. A later analysis assigned CDR3 sequences and most-parsimonious VDJ recombination scenarios with the TCRdist pipeline. In a later analysis, each TCR beta chain was defined by its CDR3 amino acid sequence together with its V-gene family, and reads lacking a unique V-gene family were excluded. To address suspected cross-contamination and a sequencing artifact, a later analysis removed a few hundred highly shared, low-generation-probability nucleotide sequences. A later analysis calculated a clonal expansion index for each public chain from normalized within-repertoire ranks of inferred template counts. Generation probabilities in a later analysis came from a VDJ recombination model fitted to out-of-frame rearrangements, and those results were checked against IGoR. Hypergeometric tests were used in a later analysis to score TCR-TCR, TCR-HLA and TCR-CMV co-occurrence, with a repertoire-size bias correction applied to the TCR pairs. In a later analysis, false discovery rates were estimated by permuting HLA or CMV assignments 20 times. In a later analysis, co-occurring TCRs were grouped using DBSCAN, and TCRdist sequence similarity was added for clustering within HLA-allele-positive subsets. Repertoires with fewer than 30,000 or more than 120,000 public chains, plus five repertoires with anomalous nucleotide sharing, were excluded from co-occurrence clustering. The immuneACCESS repertoire file appears here via TCRdb, limited to in-frame rearrangements. These files lack a portion of the clones; in checked studies, under half of the deficit traces to unresolved V genes, and the cause of the others is not known. The V and J calls and clone size are taken from that table; D and trimming were inferred from the DNA. In this sample the table shows 100,000 to 150,000 clones, about two thirds of which occur a single time. The ten largest clones take up about 3% of the sample.

Measured from the cysteine to the phenylalanine, the CDR3 is 16 residues long. Left in the record is the CDR3 DNA by itself, 48 bases read in frame from the first base. The germline V gene encodes CDR1 SGHNT and CDR2 YYREEE (reference sequence). After removal of 2 bases from V and 0 bases from J, the junction retains 3 bases not matched to a gene. Study-wide findings and limitations: An earlier analysis of approximately 500 of the donors showed that most TCR beta V segments appeared in productive rearrangements either about 90% or about 30% of the time, which broadly matched IMGT annotations. Across donors, most TCR sequences were observed very rarely, whereas some public TCRs were present in many individuals. According to the authors, the approach could potentially be generalized to other disease states and immunological phenotypes. A further reported finding was that TCR beta sequences accurately predicted the HLA-A and HLA-B alleles for most subjects in the first cohort. In vitro tests confirmed that a few of the cytomegalovirus-associated TCR beta chains recognize cytomegalovirus antigens. Because counts were too low, about 17 rarely observed V segments, including chromosome 9 orphons, were excluded from the earlier analysis of some 590 of the donors. According to a later analysis, most CMV-associated TCR beta chains appeared to be HLA-restricted, and the HLA associations seemed to be driven largely by CMV exposure. The study listed approximately 150 TCR beta chains as associated with cytomegalovirus. A group of highly shared sequence variants was considered likely to be a technical artifact of the sequencing pipeline. The cohort was sequenced for TCR beta chains only, and without alpha or paired-chain data the features that could be detected were limited. Roughly uniform sequencing depth across donors was assumed in presence/absence analyses, although this assumption may not hold. A later analysis associated about 17,000 TCR beta sequences with specific HLA alleles at a false discovery rate of 0.05. Linkage disequilibrium might explain the correlated functional status among segregating V segments, but an unknown experimental factor could not be excluded. The classifier was reported to diagnose cytomegalovirus status with high specificity and sensitivity in both the original cohort and the validation cohort. A later analysis found that HLA-associated TCR beta chains were more clonally expanded and had lower generation probabilities than equally common non-associated chains. Some IMGT-functional V segments, including TRBV6-2 and TRBV6-3, could not be distinguished by the 87-base-pair reads and were therefore excluded. Immune exposure information for the cohort was limited to CMV serostatus. In a later analysis, several top co-occurrence clusters were reported to appear linked to parvovirus B19, influenza, CMV and Epstein-Barr virus. A later genetic analysis reported fewer N-insertions in productive TCRs among donors in an Asian-associated ancestry cluster than the roughly 650-donor mean. Because some donors lacked HLA typing at each locus, the association tests relied only on the typed subset. A later genetic analysis associated a missense DCLRE1C variant with V-gene and J-gene trimming of TCR beta chains, and an independent cohort replicated the association. In a later analysis, the rate of TCR association differed among HLA loci, with DRB1 alleles having the most associated TCRs and HLA-C alleles having the fewest. Assigning TCR associations to individual alleles was difficult when HLA alleles, especially DR and DQ, strongly co-occurred.

In total, fewer than 750 healthy bone marrow donors made up the cohort. Cohort members were all nominally healthy when sampled, although unrecorded immune exposures were likely present. Of the 670 or so cohort members, almost 300 had positive CMV serostatus and fewer than 450 had negative CMV serostatus, and CMV serostatus was not recorded for the donor. A peripheral blood sample was provided by each donor, and peripheral blood mononuclear cells were used for TCR beta sequencing. Genomic DNA extraction from the blood cell samples was performed with the Qiagen DNeasy Blood Extraction Kit. Turning to this clone: This clone's antigen is unknown. Base qualities are not provided; no much larger clone lies one nucleotide away.

Sequencing used PBMCs. The chain was built from TRBV5-4 and TRBJ2-2, with 8 bases in between that match TRBD1. The source is a human donor in good health. Here the CDR3 is given as CASSFSQGANTGELFF. The DNA reads as follows: TGTGCCAGCAGCTTCTCACAGGGGGCGAACACCGGGGAGCTGTTTTTT.